What follows is one T cell receptor beta chain and its context. These data originate in a study of blood T cell repertoires in COVID-19. Study at large: The study drew acute and convalescent COVID-19 samples from the United States, Italy and Spain.

Authors' analysis steps: Amplifying reference gene primers gave estimates of nucleated cell counts. Sequencing was performed with immunoSEQ multiplex PCR; in TCRdb, only in-frame clones are kept and a portion is missing. D and trimming come from the DNA, and the V and J calls and clone size come from that table. The sample comprises roughly 160,000 clones, almost 85% of which are singletons, and 2.5% to 3% rests with the top ten. The length of the CDR3 is 14 residues. The V end was cut by 6 bases, the J end by 2 bases, with 12 bases between. Per germline, CDR1 MNHEY and CDR2 SMNVEV (reference sequence). Enrolment of Seattle patients took place during active infection, and they were followed longitudinally.

Sequences were obtained from peripheral blood. The V gene is TRBV27, the J gene TRBJ2-3; a possible D gene is TRBD1 (7 bases). The sequence was collected from a woman over 75 with COVID-19, enrolled during active disease. CDR3 nucleotide sequence: TGTGCCAGCAGGCGGGACAGACCCACAGATACGCAGTATTTT. Its protein is CASRRDRPTDTQYF.